Listed here are 15 T cell receptor beta chains from one sample, sequenced in a study of post-analysis software for immune sequencing data. Unique molecular identifiers were present in the TCR beta cDNA libraries. TCRdb processed the PCR reads anew with MiXCR; each CDR3 protein has one entry. The sample yields 430,000 or so distinct CDR3 sequences, 39% seen once. No cognate antigen is known for these TCRs. Study-wide findings and caveats: Roughly 5 TRBV segments (TRBV5-6, TRBV5-1 and TRBV20-1 among them) occurred more frequently in patients than in controls.

The sample comprised blood. The source is a girl aged 2 to 9 with multiple sclerosis.

The rearrangement joins TRBV20-1 to TRBJ2-7, with 14 nucleotides matching TRBD2. Per the germline V gene, CDR1 is DFQATT and CDR2 is SNEGSKA (reference sequence). The trim removed 3 bases at V and 3 bases at J, leaving 4 bases unmatched. The CDR3 is 15 amino acids. CDR3: CSARWGTSGSYEQYF. The CDR3 coding sequence is TGCAGTGCTAGGTGGGGGACTAGCGGGAGCTACGAGCAGTACTTC.

J is TRBJ2-3 and V is TRBV13; no reliable D call. Germline CDR1 reads PRHDT; CDR2 reads FYEKMQ (reference sequence). This CDR3 is built from 12 residues. Trimming cost V 1 base and J 5 bases, with 4 bases left between them. The CDR3 region is CASSLVLDTQYF. CDR3 coding DNA: TGTGCCAGCAGCTTAGTTTTAGATACGCAGTATTTT.

This clonotype was detected a few times. This chain uses TRBV6-5 with TRBJ2-5; the D call may be TRBD1 or TRBD2 (6 bases each). Germline CDR1 is MNHEY and CDR2 is SVGAGI. Trimming took off 5 bases at V and 5 bases at J, with 15 bases between the two ends. The CDR3 covers 14 residues. In DNA, the CDR3 is TGTGCCAGCAGTGACGACGGGGGCGGCGAGACCCAGTACTTC. Translating it yields CASSDDGGGETQYF.

This clonotype was counted a few times. The chain joins TRBV4-1 to TRBJ2-1, with 14 bases matching TRBD2. The V and J ends lost 3 bases and 7 bases, in that order; junction bases with no gene match: 5. Germline loops: CDR1 MGHRA, CDR2 YSYEKL. CDR3 length: 16 amino acids. The CDR3 DNA is TGCGCCAGCAGCCAGCCGACTAGCGGGGGGGGGAATGAGCAGTTCTTC. It codes for CASSQPTSGGGNEQFF.

This sequence joins TRBV2 and TRBJ1-5; 10 bases match TRBD1. The CDR3 totals 17 residues. Losses at the gene ends were 3 bases for V and 5 bases for J; bases not matched to a gene: 10. Germline CDR1 SNHLY, CDR2 FYNNEI. Written as DNA, the CDR3 is TGTGCCAGCAGTGATCCCCCGGGGGGACAGGGGTATCAGCCCCAGCATTTT. It codes for CASSDPPGGQGYQPQHF. Full variable domain (remainder filled in from reference TRBV2 and TRBJ1-5): EPEVTQTPSHQVTQMGQEVILRCVPISNHLYFYWYRQILGQKVEFLVSFYNNEISEKSEIFDDQFSVERPDGSNFTLKIRSTKLEDSAMYFCASSDPPGGQGYQPQHFGDGTRLSIL.

This clonotype was found a few times. This chain connects TRBV5-1 to TRBJ2-1; maybe TRBD2 (6 bases). The V end lost 3 bases, the J end lost 2 bases, and 9 bases lay between the germline ends. Germline V gene sequence: CDR1 SGHRS, CDR2 YFSETQ. The CDR3 runs to 14 residues. The CDR3 DNA reads as TGCGCCAGCAGCTGGGCGGGGCCCTACAATGAGCAGTTCTTC. This translates into CASSWAGPYNEQFF.

This clonotype appeared a few times. V and J are TRBV5-1 and TRBJ2-5; tentatively, D is TRBD1 or TRBD2 (6 bases each). Germline loops: CDR1 SGHRS, CDR2 YFSETQ. With 1 base removed from V and 5 bases from J, the gap between germline ends came to 9 bases. The CDR3 runs 13 residues. The CDR3 sequence is CASSLRGVETQYF. In DNA, the CDR3 is TGCGCCAGCAGCTTGAGGGGGGTCGAGACCCAGTACTTC.

V and J are TRBV12-3 or TRBV12-4 and TRBJ1-4; D is perhaps TRBD1 (5 bases). Trimming shortened V by 6 bases and J by 7 bases, and 18 bases separated the two germline ends. The CDR3 is 15 amino acids. Here the CDR3 DNA reads TGTGCCAGCAGCCTGGAGGGGACCTTAATTGAAAAACTGTTTTTT. It codes for CASSLEGTLIEKLFF.

Here the CDR3 reads CASSPNLDLATDTQYF. Written as DNA, the CDR3 is TGTGCCAGCAGCCCCAACCTAGACCTCGCCACAGATACGCAGTATTTT. The chain joins TRBV3-1 to TRBJ2-3; D uncertain. Germline lookup yields CDR1 LGHDT and CDR2 YNNKEL (reference sequence). The CDR3 is 16 residues long. Trimming shortened V by 4 bases and J by 2 bases, and 16 bases separated the two germline ends.

This clonotype has a handful of counts. One end of the junction is discordant with germline, which a read error may explain. J is TRBJ1-2 and V is TRBV5-1, with 7 nucleotides matching TRBD1. CDR1 is SGHRS, CDR2 YFSETQ, per germline. CDR3 length: 14 amino acids. DNA for the CDR3: TGCGCCAGCAGCAGGCGGGGACAGACTAATGGGTACACCTTC. This gives the protein CASSRRGQTNGYTF. Based on the CDR3 plus reference TRBV5-1 and TRBJ1-2, the full variable domain is KAGVTQTPRYLIKTRGQQVTLSCSPISGHRSVSWYQQTPGQGLQFLFEYFSETQRNKGNFPGRFSGRQFSNSRSEMNVSTLELGDSALYLCASSRRGQTNGYTFGSGTRLTVV.

The chain has TRBV20-1 and TRBJ2-1; 13 bases align to TRBD2. This CDR3 is built from 17 residues. CDR1 DFQATT and CDR2 SNEGSKA come from the germline V gene (reference sequence). Trimming at V came to 0 bases and at J to 3 bases, leaving 5 bases not matched to a gene. The CDR3 region has the DNA TGCAGTGCTAGAGACCGGACTAGCGGGAGCGTCTACAATGAGCAGTTCTTC. This translates into CSARDRTSGSVYNEQFF.

The rearrangement uses TRBV3-1 and TRBJ2-7; tentatively, D is TRBD2 (6 bases). The germline gives CDR1 LGHDT, CDR2 YNNKEL (reference sequence). The CDR3 is 13 residues long. Trimming removed 4 bases from V and 6 bases from J, with 13 bases in between. The CDR3 bases are TGTGCCAGCAGCCCCTTTAGCGGCGTCGAGCAGTACTTC. It is translated as CASSPFSGVEQYF.

This clonotype was counted between two and nine times. The genes are TRBV12-3 or TRBV12-4 and TRBJ1-2, with D maybe TRBD1 (5 bases). The length of the CDR3 is 13 residues. V lost 2 bases, J lost 4 bases, and 8 bases lay in between. In nucleotides, the CDR3 is TGTGCCAGCAGTTTACGACAGAGCTATGGCTACACCTTC. Its translation: CASSLRQSYGYTF.

The rearrangement uses TRBV6-6 and TRBJ1-5, with D uncertain. The ends were cut back, 6 bases at V and 1 base at J, with 13 bases in the middle. This CDR3 is built from 15 residues. The germline V gene encodes CDR1 MNHNY and CDR2 SVGAGI (reference sequence). This CDR3 reads CASRATLGSNQPQHF. The CDR3 DNA is TGTGCCAGCAGAGCAACTCTTGGGAGCAATCAGCCCCAGCATTTT.

The V gene is TRBV29-1, the J gene TRBJ2-1; 7 bases line up with TRBD2. The CDR3 runs 13 residues. Trimming cost V 7 bases and J 6 bases; bases outside gene matches: 9. CDR1 and CDR2 (germline): SQVTM, ANQGSEA. Here the CDR3 DNA reads TGCAGCGCCGGGACTAACTGGTCCAATGAGCAGTTCTTC. It translates to CSAGTNWSNEQFF.